The rows below give T cell receptor beta chains drawn from one sample of a study of blood T cells in healthy people across ages. Each CDR3 protein gets one entry after TCRdb re-called the 5' RACE reads with MiXCR. Of under 950,000 distinct CDR3 sequences in the sample, about 20% were seen once. Sequenced sample: blood. The receptors here all came from a man in his sixties or seventies in good health. Both conserved end residues are part of each CDR3. D genes are given only for firm matches. Size values are once, few and many counts, or a class for expanded clones, and some rows have none.

size: few
V: TRBV5-1
D: -
J: TRBJ2-1
CDR3: CASGSSPGTSYNEQFF
DNA: TGCGCCAGCGGCTCCTCCCCTGGGACTTCGTACAATGAGCAGTTCTTC

size: few
V: TRBV5-1
D: -
J: TRBJ2-2
CDR3: CASVPSTGGTGELFF
DNA: TGCGCCAGCGTACCATCGACCGGAGGTACCGGGGAGCTGTTTTTT

size: many
V: TRBV12-3/TRBV12-4
D: -
J: TRBJ2-5
CDR3: CASSIREQETQYF
DNA: TGTGCCAGCAGTATCCGGGAACAAGAGACCCAGTACTTC

size: -
V: TRBV20-1
D: -
J: TRBJ2-5
CDR3: CSAITGGLGETQYF
DNA: TGCAGTGCCATAACCGGGGGGCTGGGAGAGACCCAGTACTTC

size: -
V: TRBV23-1
D: TRBD1
J: TRBJ2-7
CDR3: CASNKTGTGFDEQYF
DNA: TGCGCCAGCAACAAAACCGGGACAGGGTTTGACGAGCAGTACTTC

size: -
V: TRBV7-8
D: -
J: TRBJ1-2
CDR3: CASSPQGRAYYGYTF
DNA: TGTGCCAGCAGCCCACAGGGCAGGGCCTACTATGGCTACACCTTC

size: -
V: TRBV25-1
D: -
J: TRBJ2-3
CDR3: CASSGYLSWSTDTQYF
DNA: TGTGCCAGCAGTGGTTACTTGTCCTGGAGCACAGATACGCAGTATTTT

size: many
V: TRBV19
D: TRBD1
J: TRBJ2-6
CDR3: CASSIYRGASGANVLTF
DNA: TGTGCCAGTAGTATCTACAGGGGGGCCTCTGGGGCCAACGTCCTGACTTTC

size: few
V: TRBV2
D: -
J: TRBJ2-6
CDR3: CASSSQYSGANVLTF
DNA: TGTGCCAGCAGTTCCCAGTACTCTGGGGCCAACGTCCTGACTTTC

size: few
V: TRBV5-1
D: TRBD1
J: TRBJ1-4
CDR3: CASSVDRGRDEKLFF
DNA: TGCGCCAGCAGCGTGGACAGGGGAAGAGATGAAAAACTGTTTTTT

size: few
V: TRBV10-2
D: -
J: TRBJ2-7
CDR3: CASRDWQDNSYEQYF
DNA: TGCGCCAGCAGGGATTGGCAGGACAACTCCTACGAGCAGTACTTC

size: few
V: TRBV7-9
D: -
J: TRBJ2-6
CDR3: CASSSYRDTSGANVLTF
DNA: TGTGCCAGCAGCTCCTACCGGGACACCTCTGGGGCCAACGTCCTGACTTTC

size: few
V: TRBV7-3
D: -
J: TRBJ2-2
CDR3: CASSPGPTGELFF
DNA: TGTGCCAGCAGCCCTGGACCCACCGGGGAGCTGTTTTTT

size: -
V: TRBV3-1
D: -
J: TRBJ1-4
CDR3: CASRSPEKLFF
DNA: TGTGCCAGCCGATCCCCGGAAAAACTGTTTTTT

size: -
V: TRBV7-2
D: TRBD2
J: TRBJ2-3
CDR3: CASSFYGRDTDTQYF
DNA: TGTGCCAGCAGCTTTTACGGGAGGGACACAGATACGCAGTATTTT

size: -
V: TRBV5-1
D: TRBD2
J: TRBJ2-3
CDR3: CASSLEWLASGSPDTQYF
DNA: TGCGCCAGCAGCTTGGAATGGCTGGCTAGCGGGAGTCCAGATACGCAGTATTTT

size: -
V: TRBV11-2
D: -
J: TRBJ2-5
CDR3: CASSPRDGRFGETQYF
DNA: TGTGCCAGCAGCCCGCGGGACGGGCGGTTTGGTGAGACCCAGTACTTC

size: -
V: TRBV13
D: TRBD2
J: TRBJ2-2
CDR3: CASSSGTTTGELFF
DNA: TGTGCCAGCAGCTCCGGGACTACCACCGGGGAGCTGTTTTTT

size: few
V: TRBV9
D: -
J: TRBJ2-2
CDR3: CASSVTYAMGGELFF
DNA: TGTGCCAGCAGCGTTACATACGCGATGGGCGGGGAGCTGTTTTTT

size: few
V: TRBV12-3/TRBV12-4
D: -
J: TRBJ1-5
CDR3: CASIGQQRNQPQHF
DNA: TGTGCCAGCATAGGTCAACAGCGCAATCAGCCCCAGCATTTT